This T cell receptor (beta chain) was obtained from a study of CD8+ T cells in alopecia areata. Indicated treatment: oral pan-JAK inhibitor, 5-10 mg twice daily. Following RNA extraction, reverse transcription yielded cDNA that acted as the sequencing template. Sequencing was performed with immunoSEQ multiplex PCR; in TCRdb, only in-frame clones are kept and a portion is missing. The data hold about 190,000 clones, with 60% observed a single time. This TCR came from a human donor with alopecia areata. Specimen: CD4+ T cells sorted from blood, collected at week 24, from a patient treated with tofacitinib.

CDR3 loop: CASSRRGGDNEQFF. The CDR3 DNA reads as TGTGCCAGCAGTAGGAGGGGCGGGGACAATGAGCAGTTCTTC. The chain links TRBV2 to TRBJ2-1; TRBD2 might be the D (6 bases). From germline, CDR1 is SNHLY and CDR2 FYNNEI. Trimming took off 5 bases at V and 5 bases at J, with 13 bases between the two ends. CDR3 size: 14 residues.